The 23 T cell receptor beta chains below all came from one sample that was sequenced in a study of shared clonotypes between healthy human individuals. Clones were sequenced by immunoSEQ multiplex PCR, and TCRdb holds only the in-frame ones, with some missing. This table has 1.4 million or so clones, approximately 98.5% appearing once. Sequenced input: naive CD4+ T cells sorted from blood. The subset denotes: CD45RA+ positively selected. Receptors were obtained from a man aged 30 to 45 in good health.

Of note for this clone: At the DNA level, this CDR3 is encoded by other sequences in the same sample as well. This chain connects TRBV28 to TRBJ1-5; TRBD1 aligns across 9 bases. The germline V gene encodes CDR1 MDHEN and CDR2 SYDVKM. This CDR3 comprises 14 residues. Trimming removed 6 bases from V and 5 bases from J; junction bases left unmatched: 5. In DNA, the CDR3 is TGTGCCAGCAGCCTTGGGACAGGGTATCAGCCCCAGCATTTT. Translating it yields CASSLGTGYQPQHF.

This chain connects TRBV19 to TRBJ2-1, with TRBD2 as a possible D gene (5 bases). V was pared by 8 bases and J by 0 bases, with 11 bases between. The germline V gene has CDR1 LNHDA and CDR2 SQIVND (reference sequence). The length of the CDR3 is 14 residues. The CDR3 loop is CASSERISYNEQFF. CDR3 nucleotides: TGTGCCAGTTCTGAGCGGATCTCCTACAATGAGCAGTTCTTC.

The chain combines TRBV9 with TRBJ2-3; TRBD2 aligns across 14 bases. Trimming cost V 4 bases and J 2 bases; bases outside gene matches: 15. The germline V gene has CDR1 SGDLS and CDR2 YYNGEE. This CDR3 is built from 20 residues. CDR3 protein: CASSTPGTSGRKGDTDTQYF. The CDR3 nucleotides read TGTGCCAGCAGCACCCCCGGGACTAGCGGGAGAAAAGGAGACACAGATACGCAGTATTTT.

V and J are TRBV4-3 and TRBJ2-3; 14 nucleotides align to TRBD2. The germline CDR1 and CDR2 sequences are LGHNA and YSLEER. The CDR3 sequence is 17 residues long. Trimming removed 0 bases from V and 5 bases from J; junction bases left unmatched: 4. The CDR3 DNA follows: TGCGCCAGCAGCCAAGAAAGACTAGCGGGAGGGAAAGATACGCAGTATTTT. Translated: CASSQERLAGGKDTQYF.

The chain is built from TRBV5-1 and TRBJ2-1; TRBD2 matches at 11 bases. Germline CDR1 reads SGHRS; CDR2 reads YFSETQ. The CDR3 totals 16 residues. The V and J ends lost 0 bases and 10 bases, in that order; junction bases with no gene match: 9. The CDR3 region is CASSLAKLAGVEEQFF. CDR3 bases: TGCGCCAGCAGCTTGGCCAAACTAGCGGGAGTAGAAGAGCAGTTCTTC.

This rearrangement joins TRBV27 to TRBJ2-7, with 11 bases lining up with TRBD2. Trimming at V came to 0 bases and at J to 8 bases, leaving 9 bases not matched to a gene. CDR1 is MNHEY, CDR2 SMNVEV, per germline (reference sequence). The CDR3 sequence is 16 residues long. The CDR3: CASSLSGTSGGNQQYF. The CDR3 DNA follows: TGTGCCAGCAGTTTATCGGGGACTAGCGGTGGAAACCAGCAGTACTTC.

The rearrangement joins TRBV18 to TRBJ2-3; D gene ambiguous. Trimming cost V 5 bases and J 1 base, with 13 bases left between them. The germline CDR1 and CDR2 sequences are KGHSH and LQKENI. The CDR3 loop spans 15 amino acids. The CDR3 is CASSKYAPGTDTQYF. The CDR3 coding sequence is TGTGCCAGCTCAAAGTACGCTCCGGGCACAGATACGCAGTATTTT.

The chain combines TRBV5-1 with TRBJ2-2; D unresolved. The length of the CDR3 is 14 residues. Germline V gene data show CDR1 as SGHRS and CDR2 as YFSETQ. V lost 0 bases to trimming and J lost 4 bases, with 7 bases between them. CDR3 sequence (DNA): TGCGCCAGCAGCTTGGACCAGCCCACCGGGGAGCTGTTTTTT. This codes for CASSLDQPTGELFF. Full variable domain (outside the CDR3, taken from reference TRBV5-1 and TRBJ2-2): KAGVTQTPRYLIKTRGQQVTLSCSPISGHRSVSWYQQTPGQGLQFLFEYFSETQRNKGNFPGRFSGRQFSNSRSEMNVSTLELGDSALYLCASSLDQPTGELFFGEGSRLTVL.

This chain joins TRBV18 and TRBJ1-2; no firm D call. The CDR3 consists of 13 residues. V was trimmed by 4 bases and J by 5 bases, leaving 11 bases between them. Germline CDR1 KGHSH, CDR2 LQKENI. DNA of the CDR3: TGTGCCAGCTCACAGGGCCCAGAATATGGCTACACCTTC. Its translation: CASSQGPEYGYTF. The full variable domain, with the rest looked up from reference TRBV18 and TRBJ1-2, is NAGVMQNPRHLVRRRGQEARLRCSPMKGHSHVYWYRQLPEEGLKFMVYLQKENIIDESGMPKERFSAEFPKEGPSILRIQQVVRGDSAAYFCASSQGPEYGYTFGSGTRLTVV.

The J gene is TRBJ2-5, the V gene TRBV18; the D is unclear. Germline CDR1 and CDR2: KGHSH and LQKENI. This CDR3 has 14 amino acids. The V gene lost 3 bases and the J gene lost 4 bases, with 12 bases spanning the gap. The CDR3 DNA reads TGTGCCAGCTCACCGAGGACGGAGCCAGAGACCCAGTACTTC. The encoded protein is CASSPRTEPETQYF.

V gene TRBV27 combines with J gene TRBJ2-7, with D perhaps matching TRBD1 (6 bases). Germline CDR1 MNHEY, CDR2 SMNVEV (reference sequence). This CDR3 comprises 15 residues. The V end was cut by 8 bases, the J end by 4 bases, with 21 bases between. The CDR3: CASALRGRGGYEQYF. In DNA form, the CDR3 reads TGTGCCAGCGCTTTGCGAGGGAGAGGGGGTTACGAGCAGTACTTC.

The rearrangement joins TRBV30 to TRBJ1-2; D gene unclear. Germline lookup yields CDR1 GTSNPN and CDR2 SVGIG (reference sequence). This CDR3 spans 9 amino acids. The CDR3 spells CAALYGYTF. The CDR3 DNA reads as TGTGCTGCGCTCTATGGCTACACCTTC.

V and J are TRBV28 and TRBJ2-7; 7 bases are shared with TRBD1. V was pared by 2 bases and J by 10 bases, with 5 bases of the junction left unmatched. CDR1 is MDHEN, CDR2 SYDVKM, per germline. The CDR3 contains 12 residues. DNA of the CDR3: TGTGCCAGCAGTTTAGTAACAGGGGATCAGTACTTC. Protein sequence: CASSLVTGDQYF. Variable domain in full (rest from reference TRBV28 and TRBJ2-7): DVKVTQSSRYLVKRTGEKVFLECVQDMDHENMFWYRQDPGLGLRLIYFSYDVKMKEKGDIPEGYSVSREKKERFSLILESASTNQTSMYLCASSLVTGDQYFGPGTRLTVT.

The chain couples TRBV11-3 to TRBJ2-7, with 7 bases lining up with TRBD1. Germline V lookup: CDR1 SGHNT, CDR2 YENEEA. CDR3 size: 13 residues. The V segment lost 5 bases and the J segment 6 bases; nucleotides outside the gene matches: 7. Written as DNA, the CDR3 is TGTGCCAGCAGCCGAACCAGACAGGGCGAGCAGTACTTC. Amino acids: CASSRTRQGEQYF.

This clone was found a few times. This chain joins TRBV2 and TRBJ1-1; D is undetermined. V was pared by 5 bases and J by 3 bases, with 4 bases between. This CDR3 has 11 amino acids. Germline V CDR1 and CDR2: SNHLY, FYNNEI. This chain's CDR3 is CASSTDTEAFF. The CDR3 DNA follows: TGTGCCAGCAGTACGGACACTGAAGCTTTCTTT. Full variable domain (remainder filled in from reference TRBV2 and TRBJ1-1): EPEVTQTPSHQVTQMGQEVILRCVPISNHLYFYWYRQILGQKVEFLVSFYNNEISEKSEIFDDQFSVERPDGSNFTLKIRSTKLEDSAMYFCASSTDTEAFFGQGTRLTVV.

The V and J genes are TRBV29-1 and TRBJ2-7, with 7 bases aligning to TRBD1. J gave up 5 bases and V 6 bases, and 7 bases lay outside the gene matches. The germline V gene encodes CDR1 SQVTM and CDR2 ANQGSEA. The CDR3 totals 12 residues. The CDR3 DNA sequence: TGCAGCGTCGCGACAGGGCCGCACGAGCAGTACTTC. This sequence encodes CSVATGPHEQYF.

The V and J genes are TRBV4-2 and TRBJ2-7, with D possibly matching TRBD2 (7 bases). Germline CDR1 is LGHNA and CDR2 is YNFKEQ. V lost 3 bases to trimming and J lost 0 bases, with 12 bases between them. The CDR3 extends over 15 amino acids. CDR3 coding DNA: TGTGCCAGCAGCCAGGGGGGGGACAACTCCTACGAGCAGTACTTC. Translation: CASSQGGDNSYEQYF.

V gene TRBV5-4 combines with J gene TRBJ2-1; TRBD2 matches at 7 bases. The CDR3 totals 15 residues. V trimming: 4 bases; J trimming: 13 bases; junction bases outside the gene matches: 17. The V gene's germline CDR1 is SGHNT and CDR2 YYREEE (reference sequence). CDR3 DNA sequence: TGTGCCAGCAGCCAACTCCCGACTAGCCCCGAGGGTCAGTTCTTC. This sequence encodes CASSQLPTSPEGQFF.

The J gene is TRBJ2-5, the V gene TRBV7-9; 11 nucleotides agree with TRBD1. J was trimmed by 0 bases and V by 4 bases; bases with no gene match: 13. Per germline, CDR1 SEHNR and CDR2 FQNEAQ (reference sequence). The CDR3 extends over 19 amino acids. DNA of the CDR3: TGTGCCAGCAGCTCCCCCCGGGACAGGGGGATATTCCACCAAGAGACCCAGTACTTC. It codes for CASSSPRDRGIFHQETQYF.

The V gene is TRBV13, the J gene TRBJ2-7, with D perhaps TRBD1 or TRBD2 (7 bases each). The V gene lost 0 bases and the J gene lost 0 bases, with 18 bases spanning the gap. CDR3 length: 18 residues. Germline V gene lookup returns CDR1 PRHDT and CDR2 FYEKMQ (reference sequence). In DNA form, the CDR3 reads TGTGCCAGCAGCTTAGGGCGGGGGACAGAAATTTTCTCCTACGAGCAGTACTTC. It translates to CASSLGRGTEIFSYEQYF.

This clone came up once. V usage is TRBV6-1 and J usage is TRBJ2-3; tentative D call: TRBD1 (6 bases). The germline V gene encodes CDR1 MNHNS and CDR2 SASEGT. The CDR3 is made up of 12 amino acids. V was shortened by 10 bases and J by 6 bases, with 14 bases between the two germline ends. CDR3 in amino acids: CATQGLPDTQYF. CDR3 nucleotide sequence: TGTGCCACCCAGGGGTTGCCGGATACGCAGTATTTT.

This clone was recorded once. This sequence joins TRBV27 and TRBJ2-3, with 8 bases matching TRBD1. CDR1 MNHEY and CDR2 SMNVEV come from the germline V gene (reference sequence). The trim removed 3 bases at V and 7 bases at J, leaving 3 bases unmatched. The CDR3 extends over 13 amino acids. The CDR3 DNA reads TGTGCCAGCAGTTTTGACAGGGGCCATACGCAGTATTTT. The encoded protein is CASSFDRGHTQYF.

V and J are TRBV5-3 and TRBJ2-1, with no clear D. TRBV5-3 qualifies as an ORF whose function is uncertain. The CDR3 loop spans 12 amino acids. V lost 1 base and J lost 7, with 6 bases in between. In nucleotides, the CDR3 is TGTGCCAGAAGCTTGAGTGAAAATGAGCAGTTCTTC. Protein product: CARSLSENEQFF.